What follows are 5 T cell receptor beta chains derived from one specimen sequenced in a study of CD8+CD57+ T cells in acquired aplastic anemia. Sequenced patients had shown CD8+CD57+ cell expansion by flow cytometry. Genomic DNA acted as the template from which TCR beta VDJ combination and CDR3 sequence profiling were carried out. TCRdb passed the reads through MiXCR, listing each CDR3 protein once. This table has some 200,000 distinct CDR3 sequences, 48% appearing once. Sequencing used sorted CD4+, CD8+, or CD8+CD57+ T cells (not recorded which) from PBMCs. These TCRs come from a human donor with aplastic anemia.

This clonotype showed up many times. The chain is built from TRBV5-5 and TRBJ2-5, with 7 bases identical to TRBD2. The CDR3 has 15 residues. V shed 4 bases, J shed 8 bases, and the junction held 14 bases outside the gene matches. Germline CDR1 and CDR2: SGHKS and YYEKEE (reference sequence). The CDR3 sequence is CASSPNGLDLETQYF. In DNA, the CDR3 is TGTGCCAGCAGCCCAAACGGACTAGACCTGGAAACCCAGTACTTC.

This clonotype was recorded many times. The CDR3 nucleotides read TGTGCCAGCAGCTTAGAGTCTAGCGGGGGTGAGACCCAGTACTTC. Protein sequence: CASSLESSGGETQYF. V usage is TRBV7-2 and J usage is TRBJ2-5, with TRBD2 identical over 10 bases. The trim removed 1 base at V and 5 bases at J, leaving 4 bases unmatched. Germline V gives CDR1 SGHTA, CDR2 FQGNSA. The CDR3 runs 15 residues.

In the case of this clonotype: This CDR3 is missing its conserved last phenylalanine or tryptophan, likely due to a read error. The DNA is left out, because the CDR3 cannot be placed on it with certainty; the CDR3 is given as TCRdb lists it. The J gene is TRBJ2-5, the V gene TRBV9; the table assigns TRBD1, which was not confirmed against the DNA. The CDR3 is 10 amino acids long, termini counted. CDR1 and CDR2 from the germline V gene are SGDLS and YYNGEE. The CDR3 spells CASSSRGDAG.

This clonotype was seen at least ten times. This chain connects TRBV4-1 to TRBJ1-2; unclear D gene. The CDR3 runs 16 residues. CDR1 MGHRA and CDR2 YSYEKL come from the germline V gene. The germline V and J ends were trimmed by 2 bases and 0 bases, with 13 bases remaining between them. The CDR3 loop is CASSQSGSQTNYGYTF. CDR3 DNA: TGCGCCAGCAGCCAATCCGGGAGCCAAACTAACTATGGCTACACCTTC.

The chain carries TRBV2 and TRBJ2-7; D not certain. This CDR3 is 12 amino acids long. Germline CDR1 and CDR2: SNHLY and FYNNEI. V was cut by 4 bases and J by 6 bases, with 10 bases left in between. The CDR3 sequence is CASSVGFTEQYF. CDR3 nucleotide sequence: TGTGCCAGCAGTGTGGGCTTCACCGAGCAGTACTTC.